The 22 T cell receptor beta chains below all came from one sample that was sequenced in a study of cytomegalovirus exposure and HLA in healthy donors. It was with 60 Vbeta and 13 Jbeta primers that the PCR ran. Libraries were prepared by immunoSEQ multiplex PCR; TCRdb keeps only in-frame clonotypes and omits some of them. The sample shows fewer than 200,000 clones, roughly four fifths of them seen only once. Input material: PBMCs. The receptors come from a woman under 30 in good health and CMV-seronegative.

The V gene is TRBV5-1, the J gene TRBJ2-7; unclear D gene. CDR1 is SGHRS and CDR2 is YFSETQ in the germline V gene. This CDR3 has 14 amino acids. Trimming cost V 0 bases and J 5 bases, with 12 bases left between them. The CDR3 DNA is TGCGCCAGCAGCTTGGGGGTCCTAGAGGACGAGCAGTACTTC. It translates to CASSLGVLEDEQYF.

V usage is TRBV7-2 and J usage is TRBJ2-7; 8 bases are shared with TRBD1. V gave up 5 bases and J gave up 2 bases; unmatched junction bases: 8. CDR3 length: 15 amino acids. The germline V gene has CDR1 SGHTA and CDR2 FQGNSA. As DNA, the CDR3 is TGTGCCAGCAGCCAACGGGACAGGAGGACCTACGAGCAGTACTTC. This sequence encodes CASSQRDRRTYEQYF.

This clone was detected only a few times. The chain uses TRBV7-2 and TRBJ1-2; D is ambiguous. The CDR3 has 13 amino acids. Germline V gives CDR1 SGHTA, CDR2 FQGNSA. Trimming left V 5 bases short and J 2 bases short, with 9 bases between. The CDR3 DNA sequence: TGTGCCAGCAGCCGAGACTTGAACTATGGCTACACCTTC. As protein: CASSRDLNYGYTF.

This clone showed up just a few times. The CDR3 protein is CASSGNRGPLPVANVLTF. The CDR3 DNA reads TGCGCCAGCAGCGGAAACAGGGGGCCCTTGCCGGTGGCCAACGTCCTGACTTTC. J is TRBJ2-6 and V is TRBV5-1; 9 bases agree with TRBD1. Germline V gene data show CDR1 as SGHRS and CDR2 as YFSETQ. The CDR3 has 18 residues. The J segment lost 6 bases and the V segment lost 4 bases, leaving 14 bases of the junction unmatched.

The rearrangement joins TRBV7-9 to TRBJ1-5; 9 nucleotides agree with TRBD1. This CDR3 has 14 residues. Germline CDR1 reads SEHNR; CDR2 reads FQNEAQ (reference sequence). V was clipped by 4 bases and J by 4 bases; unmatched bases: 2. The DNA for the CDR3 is TGTGCCAGCAGCTCGGGACAGGGTAATCAGCCCCAGCATTTT. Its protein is CASSSGQGNQPQHF. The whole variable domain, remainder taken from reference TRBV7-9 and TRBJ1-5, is DTGVSQNPRHKITKRGQNVTFRCDPISEHNRLYWYRQTLGQGPEFLTYFQNEAQLEKSRLLSDRFSAERPKGSFSTLEIQRTEQGDSAMYLCASSSGQGNQPQHFGDGTRLSIL.

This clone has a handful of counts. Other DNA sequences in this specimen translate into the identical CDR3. The CDR3, as DNA: TGTGCCAGTAGTACGGACAGAAATCAGCCCCAGCATTTT. It is translated as CASSTDRNQPQHF. The V gene is TRBV19, the J gene TRBJ1-5, with a tentative D call TRBD1 (6 bases). V gave up 4 bases and J gave up 4 bases, with 8 bases separating them. This CDR3 has 13 residues. Germline V lookup: CDR1 LNHDA, CDR2 SQIVND (reference sequence). Variable domain in full (rest from reference TRBV19 and TRBJ1-5): DGGITQSPKYLFRKEGQNVTLSCEQNLNHDAMYWYRQDPGQGLRLIYYSQIVNDFQKGDIAEGYSVSREKKESFPLTVTSAQKNPTAFYLCASSTDRNQPQHFGDGTRLSIL.

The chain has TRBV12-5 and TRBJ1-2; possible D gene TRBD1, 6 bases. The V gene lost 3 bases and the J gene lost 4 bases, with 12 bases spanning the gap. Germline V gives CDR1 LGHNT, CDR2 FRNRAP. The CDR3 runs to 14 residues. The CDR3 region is CASGLGQWSYGYTF. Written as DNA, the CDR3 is TGTGCTAGTGGTTTAGGACAGTGGAGCTATGGCTACACCTTC.

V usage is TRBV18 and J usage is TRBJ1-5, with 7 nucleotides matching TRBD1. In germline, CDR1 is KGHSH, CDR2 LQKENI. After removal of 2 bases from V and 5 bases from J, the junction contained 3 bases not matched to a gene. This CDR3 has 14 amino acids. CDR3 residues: CASSPATGDQPQHF. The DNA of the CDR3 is TGTGCCAGCTCACCAGCTACAGGGGATCAGCCCCAGCATTTT.

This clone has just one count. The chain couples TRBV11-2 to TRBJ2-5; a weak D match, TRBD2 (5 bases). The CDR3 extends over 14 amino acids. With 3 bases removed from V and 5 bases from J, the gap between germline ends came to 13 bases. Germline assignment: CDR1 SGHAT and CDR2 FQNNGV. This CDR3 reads CASSFVRAGETQYF. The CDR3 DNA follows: TGTGCCAGCAGCTTTGTGCGGGCCGGGGAGACCCAGTACTTC.

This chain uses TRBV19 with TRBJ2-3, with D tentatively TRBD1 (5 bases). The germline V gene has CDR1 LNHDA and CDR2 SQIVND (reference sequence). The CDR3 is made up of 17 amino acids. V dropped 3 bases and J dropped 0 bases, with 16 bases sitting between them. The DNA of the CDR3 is TGTGCCAGTAGTATGCTAAGGGCCAGGGCGAGCACAGATACGCAGTATTTT. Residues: CASSMLRARASTDTQYF. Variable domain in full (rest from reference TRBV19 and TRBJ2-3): DGGITQSPKYLFRKEGQNVTLSCEQNLNHDAMYWYRQDPGQGLRLIYYSQIVNDFQKGDIAEGYSVSREKKESFPLTVTSAQKNPTAFYLCASSMLRARASTDTQYFGPGTRLTVL.

CDR3 coding DNA: TGCGCCAGCAGCCAATTATATCCGGACACTGAAGCTTTCTTT. The encoded protein is CASSQLYPDTEAFF. The rearrangement links TRBV10-2 to TRBJ1-1; the D is unclear. V was pared by 6 bases and J by 3 bases, with 14 bases between. The CDR3 extends over 14 amino acids. Germline CDR1 WSHSY, CDR2 SAAADI.

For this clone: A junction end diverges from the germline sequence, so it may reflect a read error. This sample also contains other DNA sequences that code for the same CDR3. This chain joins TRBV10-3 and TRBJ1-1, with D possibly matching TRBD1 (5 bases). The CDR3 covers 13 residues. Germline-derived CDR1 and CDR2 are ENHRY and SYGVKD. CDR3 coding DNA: TGCGCCATCAGACAGACCTTGAACACTGAAGCTTTCTTT. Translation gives CAIRQTLNTEAFF.

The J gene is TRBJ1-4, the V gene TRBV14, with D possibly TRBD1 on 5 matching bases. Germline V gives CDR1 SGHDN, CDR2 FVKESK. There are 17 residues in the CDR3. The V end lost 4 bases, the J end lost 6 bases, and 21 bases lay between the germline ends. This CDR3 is CASSLSGVVWGDEKLFF. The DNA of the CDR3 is TGTGCCAGCAGCCTCTCCGGGGTCGTGTGGGGGGATGAAAAACTGTTTTTT.

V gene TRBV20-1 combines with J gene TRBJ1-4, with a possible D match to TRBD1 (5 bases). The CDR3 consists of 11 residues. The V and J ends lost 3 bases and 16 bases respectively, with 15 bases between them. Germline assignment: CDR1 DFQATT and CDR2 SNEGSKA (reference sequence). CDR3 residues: CSARGQGWEFF. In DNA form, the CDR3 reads TGCAGTGCTAGGGGGCAGGGTTGGGAGTTTTTT.

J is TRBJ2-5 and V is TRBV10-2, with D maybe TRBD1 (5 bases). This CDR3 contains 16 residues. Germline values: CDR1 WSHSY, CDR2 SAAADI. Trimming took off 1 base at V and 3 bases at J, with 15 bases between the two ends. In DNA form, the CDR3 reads TGCGCCAGCAGTGAGTTTGGGGCAGCTCTTGAAGAGACCCAGTACTTC. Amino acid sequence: CASSEFGAALEETQYF.

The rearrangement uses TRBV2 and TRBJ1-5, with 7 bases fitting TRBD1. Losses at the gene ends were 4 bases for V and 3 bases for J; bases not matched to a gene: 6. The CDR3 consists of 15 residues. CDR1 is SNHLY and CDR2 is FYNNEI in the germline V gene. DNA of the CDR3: TGTGCCAGCAGTGTACAGGGGCAGGTCAATCAGCCCCAGCATTTT. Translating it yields CASSVQGQVNQPQHF.

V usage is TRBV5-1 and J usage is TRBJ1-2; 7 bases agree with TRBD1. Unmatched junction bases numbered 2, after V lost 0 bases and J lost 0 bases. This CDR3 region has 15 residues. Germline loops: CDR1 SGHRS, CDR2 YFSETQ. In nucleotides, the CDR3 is TGCGCCAGCAGCTTGGAGACAGGGACTAACTATGGCTACACCTTC. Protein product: CASSLETGTNYGYTF. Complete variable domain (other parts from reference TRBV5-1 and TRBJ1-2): KAGVTQTPRYLIKTRGQQVTLSCSPISGHRSVSWYQQTPGQGLQFLFEYFSETQRNKGNFPGRFSGRQFSNSRSEMNVSTLELGDSALYLCASSLETGTNYGYTFGSGTRLTVV.

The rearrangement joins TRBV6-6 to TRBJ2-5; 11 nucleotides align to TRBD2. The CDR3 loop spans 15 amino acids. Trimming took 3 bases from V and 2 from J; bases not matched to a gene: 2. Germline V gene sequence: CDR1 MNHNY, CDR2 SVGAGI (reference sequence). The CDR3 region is CASSYGTSGQETQYF. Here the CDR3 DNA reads TGTGCCAGCAGTTATGGGACTAGCGGACAAGAGACCCAGTACTTC.

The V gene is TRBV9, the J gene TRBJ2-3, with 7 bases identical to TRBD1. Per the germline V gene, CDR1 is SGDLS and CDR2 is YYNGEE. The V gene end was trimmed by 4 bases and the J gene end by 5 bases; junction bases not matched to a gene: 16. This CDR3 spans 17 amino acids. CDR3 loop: CASSLRQGVGFRDTQYF. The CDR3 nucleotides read TGTGCCAGCAGCCTCAGACAGGGTGTGGGTTTTAGAGATACGCAGTATTTT.

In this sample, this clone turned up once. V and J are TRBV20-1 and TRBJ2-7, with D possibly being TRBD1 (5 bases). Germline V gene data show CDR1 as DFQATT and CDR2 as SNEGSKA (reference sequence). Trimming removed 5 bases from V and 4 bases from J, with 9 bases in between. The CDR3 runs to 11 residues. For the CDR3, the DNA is TGCAGTGCTTACTCAGGGTACGAGCAGTACTTC. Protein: CSAYSGYEQYF.

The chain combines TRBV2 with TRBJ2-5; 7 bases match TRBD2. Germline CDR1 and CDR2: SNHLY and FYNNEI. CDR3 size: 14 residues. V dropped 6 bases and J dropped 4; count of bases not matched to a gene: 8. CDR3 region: CASRGEGWGETQYF. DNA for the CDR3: TGTGCCAGCAGGGGGGAGGGGTGGGGAGAGACCCAGTACTTC.

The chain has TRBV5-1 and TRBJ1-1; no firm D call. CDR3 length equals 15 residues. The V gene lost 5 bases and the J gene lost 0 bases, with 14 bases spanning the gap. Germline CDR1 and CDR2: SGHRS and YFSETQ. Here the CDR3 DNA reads TGCGCCAGCAGTCCAATGGGCATCATGAACACTGAAGCTTTCTTT. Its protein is CASSPMGIMNTEAFF.